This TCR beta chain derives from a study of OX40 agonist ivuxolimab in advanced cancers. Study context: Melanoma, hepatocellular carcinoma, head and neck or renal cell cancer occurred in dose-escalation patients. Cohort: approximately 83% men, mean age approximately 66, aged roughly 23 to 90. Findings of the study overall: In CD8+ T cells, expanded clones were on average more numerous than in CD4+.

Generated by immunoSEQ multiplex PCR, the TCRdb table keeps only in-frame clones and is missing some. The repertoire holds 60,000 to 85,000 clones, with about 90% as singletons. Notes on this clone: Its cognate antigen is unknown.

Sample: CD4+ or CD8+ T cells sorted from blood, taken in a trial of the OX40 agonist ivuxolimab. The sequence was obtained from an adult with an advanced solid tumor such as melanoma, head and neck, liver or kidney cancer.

The CDR3, as DNA: TGTGCCAGCACGGGACAGGGGGACTATGGCTACACCTTC. Translating gives CASTGQGDYGYTF. The V gene is TRBV2, the J gene TRBJ1-2; 11 bases align to TRBD1. J was trimmed by 3 bases and V by 7 bases; bases with no gene match: 1. CDR1 is SNHLY and CDR2 is FYNNEI in the germline V gene. The CDR3 spans 13 residues.